A single sample gave rise to the 2 T cell receptor beta chains below, sequenced in a study of T cells in localized non-small cell lung cancer. Produced via immunoSEQ multiplex PCR; TCRdb's table is partial and in-frame only. The repertoire holds about 10,000 clones, with just under 30% as singletons. Sample: lung tumor tissue, taken before any cancer treatment. These receptors all come from a man aged 40 to 70 with stage I lung adenocarcinoma.

The chain combines TRBV19 with TRBJ1-2, with 7 nucleotides matching TRBD1. The CDR3 totals 13 residues. Germline loops: CDR1 LNHDA, CDR2 SQIVND (reference sequence). The V segment lost 3 bases and the J segment 4 bases; nucleotides outside the gene matches: 2. The CDR3 nucleotides read TGTGCCAGTAGTATTTCAGGGGGCTATGGCTACACCTTC. Amino acids: CASSISGGYGYTF.

This chain uses TRBV5-1 with TRBJ2-7; tentatively, D is TRBD1 (5 bases). The CDR3 extends over 16 amino acids. Looked up from germline, CDR1 is SGHRS and CDR2 is YFSETQ. V was cut by 0 bases and J by 3 bases, with 16 bases left in between. The CDR3 nucleotides are TGCGCCAGCAGCTTGGGTTCGGCAGGACACCTCTACGAGCAGTACTTC. Residues: CASSLGSAGHLYEQYF.